This T cell receptor beta chain was observed in a study of T cell responses to AZD1222 COVID-19 vaccine. Study-level points and caveats: After the peak T cell response, and only then, were repertoires sampled. Females made up more of the donors, who were largely white British, and clonal diversity may have come out too low. Just a handful of AZD1222 recipients were seropositive at baseline.

Details on this clone: Its antigen is currently unknown.

Sequenced by immunoSEQ multiplex PCR; TCRdb stores in-frame clones only, minus some. Of around 100,000 clones listed, around nine tenths are singletons. Germline assignment: CDR1 MDHEN and CDR2 SYDVKM. CDR3 length: 14 residues. Between the trimmed V and J ends, which lost 2 bases and 5 bases, there was a span of 9 bases. The chain couples TRBV28 to TRBJ1-4, with D unclear. The sequences come from peripheral blood, collected 28 days after the second AZD1222 dose. This TCR was recovered from an adult who received the AZD1222 COVID-19 vaccine. The CDR3: CASSLQIENEKLFF. CDR3 DNA sequence: TGTGCCAGCAGTTTACAAATAGAAAATGAAAAACTGTTTTTT.